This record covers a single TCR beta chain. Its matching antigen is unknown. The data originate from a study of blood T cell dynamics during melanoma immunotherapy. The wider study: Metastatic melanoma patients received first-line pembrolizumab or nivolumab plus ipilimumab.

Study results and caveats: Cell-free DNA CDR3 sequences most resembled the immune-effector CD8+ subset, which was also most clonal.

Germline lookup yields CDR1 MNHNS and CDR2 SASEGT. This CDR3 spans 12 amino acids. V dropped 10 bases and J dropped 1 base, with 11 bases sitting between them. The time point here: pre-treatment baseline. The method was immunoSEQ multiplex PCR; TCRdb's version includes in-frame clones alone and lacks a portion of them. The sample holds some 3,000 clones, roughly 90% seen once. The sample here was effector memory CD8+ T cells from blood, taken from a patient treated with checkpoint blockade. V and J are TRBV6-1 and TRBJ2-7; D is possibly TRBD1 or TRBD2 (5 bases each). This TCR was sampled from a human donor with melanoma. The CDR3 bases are TGTGCCACCGAGGGGCTATCCTACGAGCAGTACTTC. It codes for CATEGLSYEQYF.